These 9 T cell receptor beta chains were sequenced from one sample in a study of T cells in Graves' hyperthyroidism and ophthalmopathy. The source material, RNA transcripts, was used to amplify TCR beta CDR3 regions. HTBI primers were used for first-round RT-PCR of the TCR CDR3. Using its own MiXCR run on the multiplex PCR reads, TCRdb lists one record per CDR3 protein. The sample includes 500,000 to 750,000 distinct CDR3 sequences, approximately 15% of them seen just once. What was sequenced was blood. These receptors were obtained from a woman in her 30s with Graves' hyperthyroidism.

V gene TRBV4-3 combines with J gene TRBJ2-3; 8 nucleotides line up with TRBD1. CDR3 length: 15 residues. Germline loops: CDR1 LGHNA, CDR2 YSLEER. Trimming took 4 bases from V and 3 from J; bases not matched to a gene: 6. The CDR3 coding sequence is TGCGCCAGCAGCCGCAACGGACAGGGAACAGATACGCAGTATTTT. Its translation is CASSRNGQGTDTQYF.

The DNA of the CDR3 is TGTGCCAGCAGCGCCAGCGGGAGGGCCGCAGATACGCAGTATTTT. Residues: CASSASGRAADTQYF. This chain joins TRBV13 and TRBJ2-3, with 10 nucleotides matching TRBD2. V was clipped by 5 bases and J by 4 bases; unmatched bases: 6. This CDR3 comprises 15 residues. Germline V gene sequence: CDR1 PRHDT, CDR2 FYEKMQ (reference sequence).

This clonotype was recorded many times. CDR3 residues: CASNHGGNYGYTF. The CDR3 coding sequence is TGTGCCAGCAACCACGGGGGGAACTATGGCTACACCTTC. The rearrangement joins TRBV3-1 to TRBJ1-2, with a possible D match to TRBD1 (5 bases). The CDR3 has 13 residues. The V gene's germline CDR1 is LGHDT and CDR2 YNNKEL (reference sequence). The germline V and J ends were trimmed by 7 bases and 2 bases, with 11 bases remaining between them.

This clonotype was observed a handful of times. This chain uses TRBV19 with TRBJ2-1; 8 bases fit TRBD2. Trimming took 4 bases from V and 7 from J; bases not matched to a gene: 12. This CDR3 has 16 residues. The germline CDR1 and CDR2 sequences are LNHDA and SQIVND (reference sequence). The CDR3 DNA reads as TGTGCCAGTAGTACGCAAGCGGGAGCCGGGGGGAATGAGCAGTTCTTC. Translating gives CASSTQAGAGGNEQFF.

This clonotype was recorded many times. The chain has TRBV3-1 and TRBJ2-3; no clear D. V lost 1 base, J lost 0 bases, and 8 bases lay in between. From germline, CDR1 is LGHDT and CDR2 YNNKEL (reference sequence). This CDR3 is 15 amino acids long. In nucleotides, the CDR3 is TGTGCCAGCAGCCAAGTTGACACTAGCACAGATACGCAGTATTTT. Translation: CASSQVDTSTDTQYF.

This clonotype occurred a few times. This may arise from a read error, as a much more abundant clone is one base away. The chain combines TRBV28 with TRBJ2-1; the D call may be TRBD1 or TRBD2 (6 bases each). The CDR3 is 16 amino acids. The germline V gene has CDR1 MDHEN and CDR2 SYDVKM. CDR3 region: CASSLGEGGSYDEQFF. The DNA for the CDR3 is TGTGCCAGCAGTTTAGGAGAGGGGGGCTCCTACGATGAGCAGTTCTTC.

The chain links TRBV4-3 to TRBJ1-5; 7 bases are shared with TRBD1. The germline gives CDR1 LGHNA, CDR2 YSLEER. The ends lost 2 bases at V and 2 bases at J; junction bases unmatched: 9. The CDR3 is made up of 17 amino acids. CDR3 loop: CASSQNVATGGNQPQHF. The DNA of the CDR3 is TGCGCCAGCAGCCAAAACGTAGCAACAGGGGGCAATCAGCCCCAGCATTTT.

The chain couples TRBV7-2 to TRBJ2-1, with 11 bases aligning to TRBD2. V dropped 1 base and J dropped 6; count of bases not matched to a gene: 14. The CDR3 spans 19 residues. Germline CDR1 SGHTA, CDR2 FQGNSA. The CDR3 region has the DNA TGTGCCAGCAGCTTAGATAATTGGGAGTTAGCGGGAGGGCCCAATGAGCAGTTCTTC. Translating gives CASSLDNWELAGGPNEQFF.

This clonotype occurred a few times. The chain links TRBV11-2 to TRBJ2-7, with TRBD1 matching 11 bases. After removal of 6 bases from V and 5 bases from J, the junction contained 6 bases not matched to a gene. Germline CDR1 SGHAT, CDR2 FQNNGV. CDR3 size: 14 residues. CDR3 DNA sequence: TGTGCCAGCAGAGGACAGGGGGCTATCGACGAGCAGTACTTC. It translates to CASRGQGAIDEQYF.